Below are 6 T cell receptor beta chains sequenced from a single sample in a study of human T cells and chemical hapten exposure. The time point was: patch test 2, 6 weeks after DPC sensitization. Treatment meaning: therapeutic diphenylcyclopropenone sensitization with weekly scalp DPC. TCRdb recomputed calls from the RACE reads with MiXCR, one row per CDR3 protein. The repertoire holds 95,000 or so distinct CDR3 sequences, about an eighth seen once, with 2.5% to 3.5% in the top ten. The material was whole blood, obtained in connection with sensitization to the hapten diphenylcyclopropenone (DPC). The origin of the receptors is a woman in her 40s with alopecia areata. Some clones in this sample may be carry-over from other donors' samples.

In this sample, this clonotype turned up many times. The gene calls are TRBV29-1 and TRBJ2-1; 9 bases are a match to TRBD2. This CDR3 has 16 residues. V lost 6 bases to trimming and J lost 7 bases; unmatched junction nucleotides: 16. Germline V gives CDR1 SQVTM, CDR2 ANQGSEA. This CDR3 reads CSVVFLSGGRGNEQFF. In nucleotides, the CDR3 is TGCAGCGTAGTATTCCTTAGCGGGGGCCGTGGGAATGAGCAGTTCTTC.

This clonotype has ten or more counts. In DNA form, the CDR3 reads TGTGCCAGCAGCCAAGAAGGTACTAGGATTAATACGCAGTATTTT. This sequence encodes CASSQEGTRINTQYF. V gene TRBV4-2 combines with J gene TRBJ2-3, with D perhaps TRBD2 (5 bases). Per germline, CDR1 LGHNA and CDR2 YNFKEQ. This CDR3 is 15 amino acids long. Between the trimmed V and J ends, which lost 0 bases and 7 bases, there was a span of 14 bases.

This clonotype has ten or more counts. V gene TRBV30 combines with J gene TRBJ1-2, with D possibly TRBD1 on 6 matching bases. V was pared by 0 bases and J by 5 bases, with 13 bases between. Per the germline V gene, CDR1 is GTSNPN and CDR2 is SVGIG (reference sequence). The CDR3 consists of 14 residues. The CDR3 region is CAWSVGPGQYGYTF. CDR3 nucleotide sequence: TGTGCCTGGAGTGTTGGCCCCGGACAGTATGGCTACACCTTC.

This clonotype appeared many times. CDR3 sequence reads: CASSQTGQGRTEAFF. The DNA of the CDR3 is TGTGCCAGCAGCCAGACCGGACAGGGGAGGACTGAAGCTTTCTTT. The chain links TRBV3-1 to TRBJ1-1, with 9 bases fitting TRBD1. Germline-derived CDR1 and CDR2 are LGHDT and YNNKEL (reference sequence). Unmatched junction bases numbered 7, after V lost 3 bases and J lost 5 bases. This CDR3 has 15 amino acids.

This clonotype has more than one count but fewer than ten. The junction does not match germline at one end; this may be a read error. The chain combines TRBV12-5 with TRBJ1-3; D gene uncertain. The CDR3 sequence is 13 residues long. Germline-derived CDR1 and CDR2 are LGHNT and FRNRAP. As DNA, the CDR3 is TGTGCTAGTGGCTTGGACTCTGGAAACACCATATATTTT. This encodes CASGLDSGNTIYF.

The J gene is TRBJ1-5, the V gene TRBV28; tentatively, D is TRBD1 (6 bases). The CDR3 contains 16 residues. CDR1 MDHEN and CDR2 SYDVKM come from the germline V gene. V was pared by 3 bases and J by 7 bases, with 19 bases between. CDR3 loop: CASSFASQGSYQPQHF. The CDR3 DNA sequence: TGTGCCAGCAGTTTCGCCTCCCAGGGGTCCTACCAGCCCCAGCATTTT.